This T cell receptor (beta chain) was sequenced in a study of T-cell reconstitution after alpha-beta-depleted transplantation in children. Findings of the study overall: The origin of alpha-beta T cells about two months after transplant was reportedly several hundred expanded graft clones. Newly produced T cells mostly accounted for T-cell counts and diversity one year post-transplant. Elevated TCRbeta diversity at day 60 was traced, in some patients, to surviving recipient T cells and thymic progenitors.

From germline, CDR1 is SQVTM and CDR2 ANQGSEA. J was trimmed by 6 bases and V by 0 bases; bases with no gene match: 16. The CDR3 totals 18 residues. Regarding this clonotype: No antigen is known for it.

The library targeted TCRbeta and was prepared with unique molecular identifiers. TCRdb reprocessed the PCR reads via MiXCR and lists one record per CDR3 protein. The sample yields about a million distinct CDR3 sequences, roughly 29% seen once. The material sequenced was PBMCs, mostly from graft donor cells, taken 360 days after TCRalphabeta/CD19-depleted stem cell transplant. The sequence was collected from a boy younger than two who had a stem cell transplant for SCID, so the T cells may come from the graft donor. The chain links TRBV29-1 to TRBJ2-3; 9 nucleotides match TRBD2. The CDR3 sequence is CSVEDLEYAGGLGDTQYF. CDR3 in DNA: TGCAGCGTTGAAGATCTCGAATACGCGGGGGGGCTTGGGGATACGCAGTATTTT.